What follows are 12 T cell receptor beta chains derived from one specimen sequenced in a study of vaccination effects on CD4 cells after COVID-19. Sequenced by immunoSEQ multiplex PCR; TCRdb stores in-frame clones only, minus some. The repertoire holds approximately 74,000 clones, with about three quarters as singletons. Antigen-specific CD4+ T cells were expanded (with viral peptide pools) by the ViraFEST assay ahead of sequencing. Subsequent to less than eleven days of culture, CD4+ T cells were isolated. It was two doses of either the BNT162b2 or mRNA-1273 vaccine that participants received. No antigen has been identified for these receptors. The specimen was CD4+ T cells from PBMCs cultured with HCoV-OC43 spike peptides, collected after COVID-19 vaccination. Subset defined: HCoV-OC43 spike overlapping peptide pool stimulation. All receptors come from a human donor who received a COVID-19 vaccine.

The table lists this clone with a count of one. The chain employs TRBV6-5 and TRBJ2-7; 8 nucleotides line up with TRBD2. Germline V gene data show CDR1 as MNHEY and CDR2 as SVGAGI. The V and J ends lost 11 bases and 5 bases, in that order; junction bases with no gene match: 11. The CDR3 loop spans 13 amino acids. CDR3: CAQGRGARHEQYV. As DNA, the CDR3 is TGTGCCCAGGGGCGGGGGGCTCGGCACGAGCAGTACGTC.

This clone was seen more than once but under ten times. The chain employs TRBV24-1 and TRBJ1-4; TRBD1 matches 11 bases. Germline V gene data show CDR1 as KGHDR and CDR2 as SFDVKD. J was trimmed by 8 bases and V by 2 bases; bases with no gene match: 3. The CDR3 is made up of 15 amino acids. The CDR3 DNA follows: TGTGCCACCAGTGATTCCGGGACAGGGGGAGAAAAACTGTTTTTT. This sequence encodes CATSDSGTGGEKLFF.

This clone was picked up one time. This rearrangement joins TRBV19 to TRBJ1-2; D is unresolved. The ends were cut back, 3 bases at V and 3 bases at J, with 14 bases in the middle. This CDR3 has 15 amino acids. Germline CDR1 is LNHDA and CDR2 is SQIVND (reference sequence). The DNA of the CDR3 is TGTGCCAGTAGTATTCTTTCTGCGGGAGACTATGGCTACACCTTC. It encodes CASSILSAGDYGYTF. Based on the CDR3 plus reference TRBV19 and TRBJ1-2, the full variable domain is DGGITQSPKYLFRKEGQNVTLSCEQNLNHDAMYWYRQDPGQGLRLIYYSQIVNDFQKGDIAEGYSVSREKKESFPLTVTSAQKNPTAFYLCASSILSAGDYGYTFGSGTRLTVV.

This clone was counted between two and nine times. This chain connects TRBV15 to TRBJ2-5; the D call may be TRBD1 or TRBD2 (6 bases each). Per germline, CDR1 LNHNV and CDR2 YYDKDF (reference sequence). V lost 0 bases, J lost 5 bases, and 10 bases lay in between. The CDR3 extends over 14 amino acids. The CDR3 coding sequence is TGTGCCACCAGCAGAGATCAGGGGAGGGAGACCCAGTACTTC. Translation gives CATSRDQGRETQYF.

This clone turned up a few times. The chain links TRBV3-1 (or the pseudogene TRBV3-2) to TRBJ2-7, with TRBD1 as a possible D gene (5 bases). The CDR3 length is 13 residues. In germline, CDR1 is LGHDT, CDR2 YNNKEL (reference sequence). The V gene lost 0 bases and the J gene lost 8 bases, with 11 bases spanning the gap. The CDR3 loop reads CASSQDGQGKQYV. CDR3 bases: TGTGCCAGCAGCCAAGATGGGCAGGGAAAGCAGTACGTC.

This clone was seen a single time. J is TRBJ1-4 and V is TRBV6-6; D may be TRBD1 (5 bases). Germline V lookup: CDR1 MNHNY, CDR2 SVGAGI (reference sequence). V was shortened by 2 bases and J by 8 bases, with 15 bases between the two germline ends. The CDR3 is 15 amino acids. The CDR3 sequence is CASSYRARVDEKLFF. The CDR3 DNA reads TGTGCCAGCAGTTACAGGGCCAGGGTTGACGAAAAACTGTTTTTT.

The V call is TRBV6-5, the J call TRBJ2-7, with a tentative D call TRBD1 (5 bases). Trimming took 6 bases from V and 1 from J, leaving 13 bases between them. Germline-derived CDR1 and CDR2 are MNHEY and SVGAGI. This CDR3 has 14 amino acids. CDR3 DNA sequence: TGTGCCAGCAGGCGTCTCAGGGAATCCTACGAGCAGTACGTC. Its translation: CASRRLRESYEQYV.

The gene calls are TRBV14 and TRBJ1-1, with D possibly TRBD1 on 5 matching bases. The CDR3 is 15 residues long. Germline V gene data show CDR1 as SGHDN and CDR2 as FVKESK. Trimming stripped 0 bases from V and 1 base from J, with 9 bases between. CDR3 region: CASSQDLGGNTEAFF. CDR3 nucleotide sequence: TGTGCCAGCAGCCAAGATCTGGGGGGGAACACTGAAGCTTTCTTT. The variable domain in full, with the rest retrieved from reference TRBV14 and TRBJ1-1, is EAGVTQFPSHSVIEKGQTVTLRCDPISGHDNLYWYRRVMGKEIKFLLHFVKESKQDESGMPNNRFLAERTGGTYSTLKVQPAELEDSGVYFCASSQDLGGNTEAFFGQGTRLTVV.

In its sample, this clone was seen once. The chain uses TRBV11-2 and TRBJ2-5, with 8 positions matching TRBD1. This CDR3 spans 13 amino acids. With 11 bases clipped from V and 9 bases from J, the junction kept 14 bases outside the gene matches. Germline assignment: CDR1 SGHAT and CDR2 FQNNGV. The CDR3 region has the DNA TGTGCCGTCGGCCGGGACAGGTATAGTTCCCAGTACTTC. Translated: CAVGRDRYSSQYF.

The J gene is TRBJ2-7, the V gene TRBV27; D might be TRBD1 or TRBD2, each matching 6 bases. This CDR3 comprises 16 residues. Germline V lookup: CDR1 MNHEY, CDR2 SMNVEV (reference sequence). V lost 6 bases, J lost 5 bases, and 23 bases lay in between. The CDR3 spells CASRAQGGGRDHEQYV. DNA of the CDR3: TGTGCCAGCAGAGCACAGGGAGGAGGTAGGGACCACGAGCAGTACGTC.

The chain combines TRBV7-5 with TRBJ1-3; the D call in the table, TRBD1, was not verified against the DNA. TRBV7-5 is a recognized pseudogene. The CDR3 has 19 residues. The CDR3 loop is CARSSRTGGYSYSGNTIYF. The CDR3 DNA reads as TGTGCCAGAAGCTCCCGGACAGGGGGCTATTCCTACTCTGGAAACACCATATATTTT.

CDR3 residues: CASSLRRDRGHQPQHF. CDR3 DNA: TGTGCCAGCAGCCTCCGCCGGGACAGGGGACATCAGCCCCAGCATTTT. V usage is TRBV3-1 (or the pseudogene TRBV3-2) and J usage is TRBJ1-5; 10 bases agree with TRBD1. The germline CDR1 and CDR2 sequences are LGHDT and YNNKEL (reference sequence). The length of the CDR3 is 16 residues. Germline trimming cut 4 bases from V and 5 bases from J; bases unmatched to any gene: 8.